This T cell receptor beta chain is from a study of T-cell reconstitution after alpha-beta-depleted transplantation in children. The authors prepared the TCRbeta library with unique molecular identifiers. TCRdb processed the PCR reads anew with MiXCR; each CDR3 protein has one entry. The repertoire holds fewer than 550,000 distinct CDR3 sequences, with about a tenth as singletons. Germline V lookup: CDR1 SGHRS, CDR2 YFSETQ. The ends were cut back, 0 bases at V and 8 bases at J, with 12 bases in the middle. The CDR3 sequence is 14 residues long. This clonotype was sampled from a human donor who donated a stem cell graft to a child with acute myeloid leukemia. Sequencing was performed on PBMCs from the stem cell graft donor, taken from the stem cell graft. The chain joins TRBV5-1 to TRBJ2-1; D remains ambiguous. The DNA for the CDR3 is TGCGCCAGCAGCTTGGTCAGCCTAACCCATGAGCAGTTCTTC. Its translation is CASSLVSLTHEQFF.